A selection of T cell receptor beta chains follows, all from one sample in a study of breast tumors, draining lymph nodes, adjacent tissues. TCRdb redid the calling of the multiplex PCR reads with MiXCR, one entry per CDR3 protein. Here the sample spans some 170,000 distinct CDR3 sequences, around a third being singletons. The sequencing sample was made of axillary lymph node tissue. The receptors shown here come from a female donor with breast cancer. Some clones in this sample may be carry-over from other donors' samples. Both conserved end residues are part of each CDR3. Fields, in order: V gene, clone size, CDR3 protein. The listing skips clone size in some rows; elsewhere it reads once, few, many or a size class.

TRBV7-8	many	CASSSRRQKLNEKLFF
TRBV5-6	many	CASSRTRNTQYF
TRBV27	many	CASSSHFSNQPQHF
TRBV6-5	few	CASRYTRVSQETQYF
TRBV5-1	NA	CASSSQGGAEAFF
TRBV5-1	many	CASSHQGGSSTDTQYF
TRBV9	many	CASSVVPRRTGGPYGYTF
TRBV4-2	many	CASSQEGRFRNF
TRBV12-3/TRBV12-4	NA	CASPLEGRSGELFF
TRBV2	many	CASIPDSSQETQYF
TRBV3-2	many	CASSQHSPAANEKLFF
TRBV6-2/TRBV6-3	many	CASSYGDRGGGYTF
TRBV20-1	NA	CSATKLAGGPSVTDTQYF
TRBV18	many	CASSQRQGSQGNEQFF
TRBV6-1	many	CASNPTGANSPLHF
TRBV24-1	NA	CATSDNGQGGLHEQYF
TRBV30	many	CAWSVLGGIQYF
TRBV20-1	NA	CSARGPTSGYGYTF
TRBV25-1	NA	CASSGRSSYNSPLHF
TRBV28	many	CASSPGQGIQPQHF
TRBV9	many	CASSVARGRKDTQYF
TRBV25-1	NA	CASSPTGEGQETQYF
TRBV11-2	NA	CASSFPTGGRDEQFF
TRBV2	NA	CASLRLPGQVENTIYF
TRBV11-2	many	CASSLDRRNGYTF
TRBV20-1	many	CSAPGRVGETQYF
TRBV19	NA	CASSIFSRGEAFF
TRBV18	many	CASSLGQTTNEKLFF
TRBV12-3/TRBV12-4	once	CASSLGGGHPYNSPLHF
TRBV4-3	many	CASSPTPGRDYNEQFF
TRBV19	many	CASSIWGASNQPQHF
TRBV5-1	NA	CASRPGTGFTDGCTF
TRBV18	many	CASSRQPNTGELFF
TRBV7-7	NA	CASSFGTGGYEQYF
TRBV5-8	many	CASSLDYGGDTQYF
TRBV6-5	many	CASSSAGDEQYF
TRBV7-9	few	CASSLARGGIVTEAFF